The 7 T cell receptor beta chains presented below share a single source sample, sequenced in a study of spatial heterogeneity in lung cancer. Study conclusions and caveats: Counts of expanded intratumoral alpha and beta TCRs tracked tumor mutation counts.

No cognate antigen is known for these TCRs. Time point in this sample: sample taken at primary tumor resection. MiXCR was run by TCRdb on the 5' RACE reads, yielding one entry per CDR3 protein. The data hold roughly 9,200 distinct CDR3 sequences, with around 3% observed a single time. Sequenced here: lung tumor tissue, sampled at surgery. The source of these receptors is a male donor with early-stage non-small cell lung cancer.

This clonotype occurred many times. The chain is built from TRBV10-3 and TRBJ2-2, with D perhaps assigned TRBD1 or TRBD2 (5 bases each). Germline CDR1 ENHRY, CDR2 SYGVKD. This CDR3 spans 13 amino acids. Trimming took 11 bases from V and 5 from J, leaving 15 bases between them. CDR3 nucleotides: TGTGCCTCCACTGAGGGGCTGACCGGGGAGCTGTTTTTT. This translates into CASTEGLTGELFF.

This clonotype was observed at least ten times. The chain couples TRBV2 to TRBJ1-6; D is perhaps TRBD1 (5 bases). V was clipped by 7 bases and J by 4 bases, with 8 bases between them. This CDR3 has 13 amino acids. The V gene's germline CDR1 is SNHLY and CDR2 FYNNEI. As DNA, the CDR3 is TGTGCCAGCAAGGGACTTTATAATTCACCCCTCCACTTT. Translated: CASKGLYNSPLHF.

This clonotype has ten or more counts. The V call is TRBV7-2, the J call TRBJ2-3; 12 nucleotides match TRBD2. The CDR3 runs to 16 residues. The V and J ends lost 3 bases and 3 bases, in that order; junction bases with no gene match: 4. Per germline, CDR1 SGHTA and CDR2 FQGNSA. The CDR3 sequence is CASSFLAGGRTDTQYF. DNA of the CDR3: TGTGCCAGCAGCTTCCTAGCGGGGGGGAGGACAGATACGCAGTATTTT. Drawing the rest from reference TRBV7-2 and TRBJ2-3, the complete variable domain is GAGVSQSPSNKVTEKGKDVELRCDPISGHTALYWYRQSLGQGLEFLIYFQGNSAPDKSGLPSDRFSAERTGGSVSTLTIQRTQQEDSAVYLCASSFLAGGRTDTQYFGPGTRLTVL.

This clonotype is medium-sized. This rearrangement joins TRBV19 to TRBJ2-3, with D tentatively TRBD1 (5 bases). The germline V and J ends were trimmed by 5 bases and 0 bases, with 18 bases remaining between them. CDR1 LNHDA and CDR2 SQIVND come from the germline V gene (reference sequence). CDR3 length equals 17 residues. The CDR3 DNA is TGTGCCAGTAGTCTCTCTACTGGGGCTTCTAGCACAGATACGCAGTATTTT. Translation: CASSLSTGASSTDTQYF.

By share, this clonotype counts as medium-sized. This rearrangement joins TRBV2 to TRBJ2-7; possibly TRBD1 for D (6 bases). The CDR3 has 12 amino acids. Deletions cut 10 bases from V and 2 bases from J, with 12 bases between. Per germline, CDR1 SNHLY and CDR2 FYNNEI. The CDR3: CAINRETYEQYF. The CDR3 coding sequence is TGTGCCATCAACAGGGAGACCTACGAGCAGTACTTC. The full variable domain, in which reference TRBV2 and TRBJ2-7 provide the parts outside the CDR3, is EPEVTQTPSHQVTQMGQEVILRCVPISNHLYFYWYRQILGQKVEFLVSFYNNEISEKSEIFDDQFSVERPDGSNFTLKIRSTKLEDSAMYFCAINRETYEQYFGPGTRLTVT.

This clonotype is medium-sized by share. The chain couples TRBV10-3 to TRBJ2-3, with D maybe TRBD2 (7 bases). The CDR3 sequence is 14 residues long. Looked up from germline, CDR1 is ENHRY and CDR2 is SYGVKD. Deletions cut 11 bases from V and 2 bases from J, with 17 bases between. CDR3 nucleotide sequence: TGTGCCGCCCAGGCGGGGGCGGTCACAGATACGCAGTATTTT. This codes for CAAQAGAVTDTQYF.

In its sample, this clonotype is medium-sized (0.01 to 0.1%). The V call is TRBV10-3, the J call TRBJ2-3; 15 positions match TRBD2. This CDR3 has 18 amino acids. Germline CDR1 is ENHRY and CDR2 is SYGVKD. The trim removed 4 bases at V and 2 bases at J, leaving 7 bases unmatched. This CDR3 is CAISGTSGGAASTDTQYF. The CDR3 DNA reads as TGTGCCATCAGTGGGACTAGCGGGGGGGCCGCGTCCACAGATACGCAGTATTTT.